The following is a T cell receptor beta chain sequence with its context. Authors' methods: Estimates of nucleated cell counts were drawn from the amplification of reference gene primers. Data came from immunoSEQ multiplex PCR; TCRdb stores just in-frame clones and leaves some out. Clonal size and the V and J genes are those of that table, whereas D and trimming came from the DNA. The data contain 190,000 or so clones, about 86% of them singletons. This specimen belongs to a study of blood T cell repertoires in COVID-19. As for the study in general: Specimens from acute and convalescent COVID-19 originated in the United States, Italy and Spain. PBMCs, B-cell-depleted T cells, or T cells provided the cDNA or gDNA that made up the material.

Germline values: CDR1 LNHDA, CDR2 SQIVND (reference sequence). Trimming removed 3 bases at V and 3 bases at J, with 14 bases between. CDR3 length: 15 residues. The chain has TRBV19 and TRBJ1-2; D is unclear. Sequencing used peripheral blood. The TCR was taken from a woman in her late teens or twenties who had recovered from COVID-19. The CDR3 coding sequence is TGTGCCAGTAGTATCGGGAAAGGCCAAGACTATGGCTACACCTTC. This sequence encodes CASSIGKGQDYGYTF.